This entry is about one T cell receptor beta chain. Treatment denoted: randomized to nivolumab then ipilimumab (arm A) or the reverse (arm B). Patients had received no earlier DNA-damaging chemotherapy. This record comes from a study of sequential checkpoint blockade in melanoma. Study information: Arm A got nivolumab then ipilimumab; arm B the reverse, 1:1.

Trimming removed 3 bases at V and 9 bases at J, with 12 bases between. This CDR3 spans 14 amino acids. The germline CDR1 and CDR2 sequences are MDHEN and SYDVKM. The method was immunoSEQ multiplex PCR; TCRdb's version includes in-frame clones alone and lacks a portion of them. Of 200 to 250 clones listed, 20% to 25% are singletons. The rearrangement joins TRBV28 to TRBJ1-6, with D possibly TRBD1 on 5 matching bases. This sequence originates from a human donor with melanoma. The specimen was tumor tissue (inferred from file names), collected from a patient given nivolumab and ipilimumab in sequence. The CDR3: CASSFQGMGSPLHF. For the CDR3, the DNA is TGTGCCAGCAGTTTCCAGGGTATGGGTTCACCCCTCCACTTT.